This passage covers 24 T cell receptor beta chains from one sample sequenced in a study of blood T cell repertoires in COVID-19. Data came from immunoSEQ multiplex PCR; TCRdb stores just in-frame clones and leaves some out. The table has roughly 110,000 clones, more than 70% seen once. Sample: peripheral blood. The receptors stem from a man in his fifties or sixties with active or convalescent COVID-19.

The chain uses TRBV30 and TRBJ1-3; D ambiguous. Germline values: CDR1 GTSNPN, CDR2 SVGIG (reference sequence). Trimming pared 1 base from V and 0 bases from J, leaving 10 bases between. This CDR3 spans 15 amino acids. The CDR3 sequence: CAWSADFLSGNTIYF. The CDR3 DNA reads as TGTGCCTGGAGTGCCGACTTTCTCTCTGGAAACACCATATATTTT. Supplemented by reference TRBV30 and TRBJ1-3, the full variable domain reads SQTIHQWPATLVQPVGSPLSLECTVEGTSNPNLYWYRQAAGRGLQLLFYSVGIGQISSEVPQNLSASRPQDRQFILSSKKLLLSDSGFYLCAWSADFLSGNTIYFGEGSWLTVV.

This clone was detected ten times or more. The gene calls are TRBV7-9 and TRBJ1-3; tentative D call: TRBD1 (6 bases). The CDR3 runs to 16 residues. V lost 4 bases and J lost 4, with 17 bases in between. Germline V CDR1 and CDR2: SEHNR, FQNEAQ (reference sequence). The CDR3 spells CASSSPGQGWGNTIYF. For the CDR3, the DNA is TGTGCCAGCAGCTCTCCGGGACAAGGGTGGGGAAACACCATATATTTT.

This clone was detected a few times. This chain joins TRBV4-2 and TRBJ2-7; the D gene is possibly TRBD1 (6 bases). Germline V gene sequence: CDR1 LGHNA, CDR2 YNFKEQ. The length of the CDR3 is 14 residues. Trimming removed 2 bases from V and 1 base from J, with 9 bases in between. The CDR3 region is CASSQLGQSYEQYF. In DNA, the CDR3 is TGTGCCAGCAGCCAACTCGGACAGTCCTACGAGCAGTACTTC.

V usage is TRBV27 and J usage is TRBJ2-5; 9 bases map to TRBD1. The CDR3 has 14 amino acids. The germline CDR1 and CDR2 sequences are MNHEY and SMNVEV (reference sequence). Trimming at V came to 3 bases and at J to 3 bases, leaving 2 bases not matched to a gene. CDR3 protein: CASSFGQGKETQYF. CDR3 nucleotide sequence: TGTGCCAGCAGTTTCGGACAGGGGAAAGAGACCCAGTACTTC.

The J gene is TRBJ2-3, the V gene TRBV5-1; 8 bases agree with TRBD2. V lost 2 bases and J lost 5; bases outside the gene matches: 7. CDR3 length equals 15 residues. The germline CDR1 and CDR2 sequences are SGHRS and YFSETQ. The CDR3 loop is CASSFGLAPIDTQYF. CDR3 nucleotides: TGCGCCAGCAGCTTCGGACTAGCCCCAATAGATACGCAGTATTTT. Full variable domain (outside the CDR3, taken from reference TRBV5-1 and TRBJ2-3): KAGVTQTPRYLIKTRGQQVTLSCSPISGHRSVSWYQQTPGQGLQFLFEYFSETQRNKGNFPGRFSGRQFSNSRSEMNVSTLELGDSALYLCASSFGLAPIDTQYFGPGTRLTVL.

The V call is TRBV10-3, the J call TRBJ1-1, with 7 nucleotides matching TRBD1. Trimming took 10 bases from V and 0 from J; bases not matched to a gene: 5. Germline lookup yields CDR1 ENHRY and CDR2 SYGVKD. This CDR3 is built from 13 residues. Written as DNA, the CDR3 is TGTGCCACTAAACAGGGGATGAACACTGAAGCTTTCTTT. Its translation: CATKQGMNTEAFF.

This rearrangement joins TRBV19 to TRBJ2-1; perhaps TRBD1 as D (5 bases). Between the trimmed V and J ends, which lost 5 bases and 7 bases, there was a span of 15 bases. The CDR3 length is 14 residues. In germline, CDR1 is LNHDA, CDR2 SQIVND (reference sequence). CDR3 amino acids: CASSSGWVSNEQFF. Written as DNA, the CDR3 is TGTGCCAGTAGTTCAGGGTGGGTGTCTAATGAGCAGTTCTTC.

This chain links TRBV4-1 with TRBJ1-6; possibly TRBD1 for D (6 bases). Germline V gene data show CDR1 as MGHRA and CDR2 as YSYEKL. V lost 3 bases and J 8 bases, leaving 8 bases between the germline ends. The CDR3 consists of 13 residues. CDR3 nucleotides: TGCGCCAGCAGCCAGGGGGCGGATTCACCCCTCCACTTT. Translation gives CASSQGADSPLHF.

V and J are TRBV3-1 (or the pseudogene TRBV3-2) and TRBJ1-5; D remains ambiguous. CDR1 is LGHDT, CDR2 YNNKEL, per germline (reference sequence). This CDR3 is 16 amino acids long. Trimming stripped 2 bases from V and 0 bases from J, with 11 bases between. The CDR3 region has the DNA TGTGCCAGCAGCCAAACGTCGAGCTATAGCAATCAGCCCCAGCATTTT. This sequence encodes CASSQTSSYSNQPQHF.

This clone was detected only a few times. The genes are TRBV11-2 and TRBJ1-6; tentatively, D is TRBD1 (6 bases). Germline values: CDR1 SGHAT, CDR2 FQNNGV. This CDR3 is 15 amino acids long. V was clipped by 6 bases and J by 6 bases, with 15 bases between them. This CDR3 is CASRVPGHINSPLHF. As DNA, the CDR3 is TGTGCCAGCAGAGTCCCGGGACATATTAATTCACCCCTCCACTTT.

The chain combines TRBV30 with TRBJ1-2; D call uncertain. The CDR3 sequence is 14 residues long. Trimming removed 5 bases at V and 0 bases at J, with 13 bases between. Germline V gene sequence: CDR1 GTSNPN, CDR2 SVGIG (reference sequence). CDR3 amino acids: CAWSYRDPNYGYTF. The CDR3 coding sequence is TGTGCCTGGTCCTACCGTGATCCTAACTATGGCTACACCTTC.

V and J are TRBV5-1 and TRBJ2-2; 9 bases match TRBD2. From germline, CDR1 is SGHRS and CDR2 YFSETQ. The V segment lost 3 bases and the J segment 6 bases; nucleotides outside the gene matches: 9. CDR3 size: 16 residues. The CDR3 sequence: CASSWGVAGDPGELFF. The CDR3 nucleotides are TGCGCCAGCAGCTGGGGGGTAGCGGGAGATCCCGGGGAGCTGTTTTTT.

The chain uses TRBV12-3 or TRBV12-4 and TRBJ1-2, with 10 positions matching TRBD1. The junction had 3 bases not matched to a gene; V was cut back by 4 bases and J by 7 bases. CDR3 size: 13 residues. The CDR3 DNA sequence: TGTGCCAGCAGTTCGACAGGGGGCGTTGGCTACACCTTC. Its protein is CASSSTGGVGYTF.

V is TRBV6-2 or TRBV6-3 and J is TRBJ2-7, with 12 bases matching TRBD1. CDR1 is MNHEY, CDR2 SVGEGT, per germline. Losses at the gene ends were 5 bases for V and 1 base for J; bases not matched to a gene: 6. The CDR3 has 16 residues. The CDR3 here is CASSQGTGGASYEQYF. Written as DNA, the CDR3 is TGTGCCAGCAGTCAAGGGACAGGGGGCGCGTCCTACGAGCAGTACTTC.

The chain employs TRBV28 and TRBJ1-6; TRBD1 matches 9 bases. CDR1 is MDHEN, CDR2 SYDVKM, per germline. Trimming at V came to 6 bases and at J to 7 bases, leaving 7 bases not matched to a gene. CDR3 length: 15 residues. The DNA of the CDR3 is TGTGCCAGCAGGTCTCCCGGGACAGGGAATTCACCCCTCCACTTT. This gives the protein CASRSPGTGNSPLHF.

The chain carries TRBV19 and TRBJ2-7; TRBD1 aligns across 11 bases. This CDR3 contains 12 residues. From germline, CDR1 is LNHDA and CDR2 SQIVND (reference sequence). Germline trimming cut 11 bases from V and 6 bases from J; bases unmatched to any gene: 6. CDR3 sequence (DNA): TGTGCCTCCGGGACAGGGGGGAGCGAGCAGTACTTC. As protein: CASGTGGSEQYF.

The V gene is TRBV28, the J gene TRBJ2-3; 8 bases fit TRBD2. The germline V gene has CDR1 MDHEN and CDR2 SYDVKM. V trimming: 6 bases; J trimming: 4 bases; junction bases outside the gene matches: 9. The CDR3 length is 15 residues. CDR3 loop: CASRGNTGGPDTQYF. CDR3 nucleotide sequence: TGTGCCAGCAGAGGTAATACGGGAGGGCCAGATACGCAGTATTTT.

The genes are TRBV5-1 and TRBJ1-4; TRBD1 agrees at 8 bases. The trim removed 0 bases at V and 4 bases at J, leaving 2 bases unmatched. This CDR3 contains 15 residues. Germline V gene data show CDR1 as SGHRS and CDR2 as YFSETQ. For the CDR3, the DNA is TGCGCCAGCAGCTTGGGGACAGGGTATAATGAAAAACTGTTTTTT. Protein: CASSLGTGYNEKLFF.

The rearrangement uses TRBV3-1 (or the pseudogene TRBV3-2) and TRBJ2-5, with TRBD2 as a possible D gene (6 bases). This CDR3 region has 15 residues. With 0 bases removed from V and 5 bases from J, the gap between germline ends came to 13 bases. CDR1 and CDR2 (germline): LGHDT, YNNKEL (reference sequence). As DNA, the CDR3 is TGTGCCAGCAGCCAAGAACCGGGAGTGGGGGAGACCCAGTACTTC. Translated, it gives CASSQEPGVGETQYF.

The chain recombines TRBV28 with TRBJ2-3; TRBD1 matches at 8 bases. Germline lookup yields CDR1 MDHEN and CDR2 SYDVKM. The CDR3 sequence is 13 residues long. Losses at the gene ends were 0 bases for V and 9 bases for J; bases not matched to a gene: 2. The CDR3 coding sequence is TGTGCCAGCAGTTTATGGCGACAGGGGACGCAGTATTTT. Protein product: CASSLWRQGTQYF.

The rearrangement links TRBV5-1 to TRBJ2-3; TRBD2 might be the D (6 bases). V was shortened by 4 bases and J by 3 bases, with 15 bases between the two germline ends. Per the germline V gene, CDR1 is SGHRS and CDR2 is YFSETQ. The CDR3 length is 15 residues. This CDR3 is CASSPRMTRTDTQYF. CDR3 nucleotide sequence: TGCGCCAGCAGCCCACGAATGACTAGAACAGATACGCAGTATTTT.

The chain uses TRBV5-4 and TRBJ2-3, with D maybe TRBD2 (5 bases). The germline V gene has CDR1 SGHNT and CDR2 YYREEE (reference sequence). The CDR3 runs to 15 residues. Trimming removed 5 bases from V and 4 bases from J, with 17 bases in between. This chain's CDR3 is CASSKLGVQADTQYF. In nucleotides, the CDR3 is TGTGCCAGCAGTAAGTTGGGAGTGCAAGCAGATACGCAGTATTTT.

This clone appeared once. J is TRBJ1-1 and V is TRBV3-1 (or the pseudogene TRBV3-2); no definite D call. V was shortened by 6 bases and J by 0 bases, with 8 bases between the two germline ends. Germline lookup yields CDR1 LGHDT and CDR2 YNNKEL (reference sequence). The CDR3 has 13 amino acids. The CDR3 nucleotides read TGTGCCAGCAGTCCAGGCTTGAACACTGAAGCTTTCTTT. It encodes CASSPGLNTEAFF.

The chain has TRBV5-1 and TRBJ2-1, with 7 bases that match TRBD2. The V gene end was trimmed by 4 bases and the J gene end by 0 bases; junction bases not matched to a gene: 4. This CDR3 is built from 15 residues. Germline-derived CDR1 and CDR2 are SGHRS and YFSETQ. CDR3 region: CASSQGLDSYNEQFF. In DNA form, the CDR3 reads TGCGCCAGCAGCCAAGGACTAGACTCCTACAATGAGCAGTTCTTC.